This is a list of T cell receptor beta chains from one sample in a study of OX40 agonist ivuxolimab in advanced cancers. The assay was immunoSEQ multiplex PCR, and TCRdb's table has in-frame clones only and misses some. The sample shows some 80,000 clones, around nine tenths of them seen only once. The sequenced sample was CD4+ or CD8+ T cells sorted from blood, obtained in a trial of the OX40 agonist ivuxolimab. All receptors derive from an adult with an advanced solid tumor such as melanoma, head and neck, liver or kidney cancer. The CDR3 runs from the conserved cysteine through the conserved F or W. D genes are given only for firm matches. Rows give clone size only sometimes, using once, few, many, or a class for an expanded clone.

J: TRBJ2-7; D: -; V: TRBV19; length: 13; size: -; DNA: TGTGCCAGTAGTCGGCAGGGGTCCCACGAGCAGTACTTC; CDR3: CASSRQGSHEQYF
J: TRBJ1-2; D: -; V: TRBV5-5; length: 13; size: once; DNA: TGTGCCAGCAGCTTGGCAGGGAACTATGGCTACACCTTC; CDR3: CASSLAGNYGYTF
J: TRBJ2-7; D: TRBD1; V: TRBV25-1; length: 13; size: -; DNA: TGTGCCAGCACTCGACAGGGGGCTTACGAGCAGTACTTC; CDR3: CASTRQGAYEQYF
J: TRBJ2-5; D: TRBD2; V: TRBV13; length: 17; size: -; DNA: TGTGCCAGCAGCTTAGGATTGGTAGCGGGAGTCCCAGAGACCCAGTACTTC; CDR3: CASSLGLVAGVPETQYF
J: TRBJ2-5; D: TRBD2; V: TRBV2; length: 14; size: once; DNA: TGTGCCAGCAGCGTGACTAGCGTCCAAGAGACCCAGTACTTC; CDR3: CASSVTSVQETQYF
J: TRBJ2-5; D: -; V: TRBV7-2; length: 13; size: once; DNA: TGTGCCAGCAGCTTGGATGTTCTGGAGACCCAGTACTTC; CDR3: CASSLDVLETQYF
J: TRBJ1-2; D: TRBD1; V: TRBV27; length: 12; size: -; DNA: TGTGCCAGCAGCTTGACAGGGGATGGCTACACCTTC; CDR3: CASSLTGDGYTF
J: TRBJ2-2; D: -; V: TRBV11-2; length: 13; size: -; DNA: TGTGCCAGCAGGCCGCCTAGCACCGGGGAGCTGTTTTTT; CDR3: CASRPPSTGELFF
J: TRBJ2-2; D: -; V: TRBV2; length: 14; size: -; DNA: TGTGCCAGCACCCCCACGACAACACCCCGGGAGCTGTTTTTT; CDR3: CASTPTTTPRELFF
J: TRBJ2-7; D: -; V: TRBV6-6; length: 14; size: -; DNA: TGTGCCTCCAAGGCGGCACCAAGCTCCTACGAGCAGTACTTC; CDR3: CASKAAPSSYEQYF
J: TRBJ2-5; D: TRBD2; V: TRBV30; length: 16; size: -; DNA: TGTGCCTTAAGGGTGACTAGCGGGAGGGCAGGAGAGACCCAGTACTTC; CDR3: CALRVTSGRAGETQYF
J: TRBJ2-7; D: TRBD2; V: TRBV11-2; length: 12; size: -; DNA: TGTGCCAGCAGCGGGGGGGCCTACGAGCAGTACTTC; CDR3: CASSGGAYEQYF
J: TRBJ2-1; D: -; V: TRBV11-3; length: 14; size: -; DNA: TGTGCCAGCAGCTTAACGCAGGGGCCCAATGAGCAGTTCTTC; CDR3: CASSLTQGPNEQFF
J: TRBJ2-5; D: TRBD1; V: TRBV29-1; length: 12; size: -; DNA: TGCAGCGGAAGGACAGGGGGAGAGACCCAGTACTTC; CDR3: CSGRTGGETQYF
J: TRBJ2-1; D: -; V: TRBV11-3; length: 13; size: -; DNA: TGTGCCAGCAGCTCGCGACAGTACAATGAGCAGTTCTTC; CDR3: CASSSRQYNEQFF
J: TRBJ1-2; D: TRBD1; V: TRBV15; length: 15; size: few; DNA: TGTGCCACCAGCAGAGGGGGTGCAGGGGGGCATGGCTACACCTTC; CDR3: CATSRGGAGGHGYTF